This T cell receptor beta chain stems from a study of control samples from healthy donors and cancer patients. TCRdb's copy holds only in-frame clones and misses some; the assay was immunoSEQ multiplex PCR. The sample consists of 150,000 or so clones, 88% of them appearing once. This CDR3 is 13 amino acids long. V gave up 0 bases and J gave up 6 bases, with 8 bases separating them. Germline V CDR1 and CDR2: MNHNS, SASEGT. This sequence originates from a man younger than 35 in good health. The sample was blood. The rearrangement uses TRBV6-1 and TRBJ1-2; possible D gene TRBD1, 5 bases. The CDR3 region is CASSEATEDGYTF. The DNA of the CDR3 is TGTGCCAGCAGTGAAGCGACAGAGGATGGCTACACCTTC.